The following is a T cell receptor (beta chain) sequence with its context. No antigen is known for it. Base qualities are not recorded, but no much larger clone differs from it by a single base. The data were taken from a study of regulatory T cells in long-lasting Graves disease (dated by TCRdb to the early 2020s). About the investigation overall: Patients with newly diagnosed Graves' disease had been on antithyroid drugs for under 3 months. The study was conducted in China and was registered as a clinical trial. A total of around 35 samples underwent TCR sequencing: about 13 from persistent and roughly 20 from newly diagnosed Graves' disease patients. Peripheral blood TCR sequencing and RNA sequencing compared persistent Graves' disease patients with newly diagnosed Graves' disease patients.

The CDR3 covers 18 residues, taking in both the cysteine and the phenylalanine. Left in the record is the CDR3 DNA by itself, 54 bases read in frame from the first base. At the junction V is shortened by 5 bases and J by 4 bases, with 26 bases in between. As encoded in the germline V gene (reference sequence), CDR1 is LNHDA while CDR2 is SQIVND. What this sample's time point label stands for: newly diagnosed GD, antithyroid drugs for less than 3 months. RNA was extracted from PBMCs in TRIzol for both TCR sequencing and RNA sequencing. The diagnosis of Graves' disease followed American Thyroid Association guidelines. Patients were recruited from an endocrinology department in Xi'an, China. Each patient gave 8.5 to 9.5 milliliters of peripheral blood, collected in an EDTA anticoagulant tube. PBMCs were isolated by Ficoll Paque Plus density gradient separation without further T cell sorting. An Agilent 2100 Bioanalyzer and agarose gel were used to check RNA quality, while a NanoDrop 2000 measured RNA concentration.

What the research found in general, with its limitations: TRBV28, TRBJ1-2 and TRBJ2-5 were preferentially used in persistent disease, while TRBV20-1 and TRBJ2-1 were favored in newly diagnosed disease. As a limitation, the authors acknowledged that the small sample size may reduce accuracy. Lower TCR Shannon entropy and fewer highly expanded clones were observed in persistent Graves' disease patients than in newly diagnosed patients, which suggested clonal expansion. Patients with persistent disease shared more public clonotypes (fewer than 3,000) than newly diagnosed patients did (about 970). The study examined only peripheral blood because the primary lesion, thyroid tissue, could not be accessed. Only the TCR beta chain was sequenced and analyzed.

The library was prepared using multiplex PCR. Sequencing was carried out with an Illumina HiSeq 4000. iRepertoire HTBI primers and Arm-PCR amplification of CDR3 regions were used to construct TCR beta libraries. Gel purification was performed on PCR products prior to sequencing. As for how the authors treated the data: A total of some 65 TRBV and some 13 TRBJ segments were identified across samples and were used for gene usage analysis of CDR3 amino acid clonotypes. COPE and FqMerger were used to merge the filtered high-quality paired reads into contigs. BLAST was used to align contigs to the IMGT TRBV, TRBD and TRBJ reference genes, and CDR3 was defined following IMGT. Clonotypes above 0.1% frequency were classified as highly expanded clones. Shannon entropy served as the measure of repertoire diversity, while the Gini coefficient captured V-J evenness. A clonotype found in more than one individual was treated as public. TCRdb handled the public reads itself, with Q25 trimming in fastp and clone calling in MiXCR, and kept productive beta chains. Entries that share a CDR3 protein sequence are merged under the most common genes and DNA. The V and J calls were not made by the authors but by TCRdb's processing. The table for this sample lists about 470,000 distinct CDR3 sequences; about 15% of them were counted only once. The biggest ten clones account for around 17% of the sample.

This sample was also put to use in a study of T cells in Graves' hyperthyroidism and ophthalmopathy. Looking at the second paper: Stable Graves' hyperthyroidism was defined as no progression to ophthalmopathy during 18 months of follow-up. Hyperthyroidism patients were newly diagnosed, had a disease duration of under 2 months, and were aged 18 to 65 years. Patients with uncontrolled infections, other autoimmune diseases, pregnancy or lactation were excluded. Diagnoses relied on clinical symptoms, serum thyroxine and TRAb, thyroid ultrasound and orbital computed tomography. For the first round of RT-PCR on the TCR CDR3, the HTBI primer set was used together with the Qiagen OneStep RT-PCR kit. Most expanded thyroid clonotypes (frequency above 0.001) were also detected in blood, suggesting blood repertoires may reflect thyroid immune responses. A model built on a 13 V-J signature distinguished ophthalmopathy from stable hyperthyroidism, reaching roughly 88% sensitivity and around 81% specificity in cross-validation and 80%/75% in testing. During validation, the model predicted progression to ophthalmopathy a median of about 5.9 months ahead of onset, with around 71% sensitivity and under 85% specificity. To identify distinguishing TCR V-J signatures, a discovery cohort of around 100 patients was used, comprising 40 to 45 with Graves' ophthalmopathy and approximately 57 with stable Graves' hyperthyroidism. Prospective prediction of ophthalmopathy was tested in an independent validation cohort consisting of 18 hyperthyroidism patients and some 16 patients who later progressed to ophthalmopathy. The 100 discovery patients were divided at random into training and test sets in a 7:3 ratio. In addition, the study compared T-cell repertoires in thyroid tissue and in blood from six Graves' hyperthyroidism patients. Following sampling, methimazole starting at 30 mg daily was given to hyperthyroidism patients, and high-dose intravenous methylprednisolone was given to ophthalmopathy patients. A second multiplex PCR round built the libraries, followed by size selection and purification. Libraries were sequenced paired-end with 100 bp reads on an Illumina HiSeq2000. SOAPnuke was used to process the raw data, with reads discarded if the reads contained adapters or uncalled bases, had a mean Phred below 15, or lacked an exact constant-primer or identifier match. High-quality paired reads were merged using COPE v1.2.5, and each unique nucleotide sequence was defined as a clonotype. MiTCR v1.1 was used to align the clonotypes against IMGT TRBV, TRBD and TRBJ reference segments. The analysis was restricted to V-J combinations with a frequency above 0.0001, which together covered 98% to 99.2% of the repertoires. The TCS score was defined as F50 (clonal expansion) divided by E x V (chaos), with BLOSUM62-based TCRdist calculated between CDR3 peptides within each V-J. Welch's t-statistics and random forest reduced roughly 540 V-J features to 10 to 15, which were used in a naive Bayes classifier (R e1071). Sample size was not statistically predetermined, and investigators were not blinded to group allocation. According to the paper, TCR Vbeta CDR3 sequencing was carried out on over 130 peripheral blood samples, which came from over 40 ophthalmopathy, approximately 72 hyperthyroidism and roughly 17 progressor patients.

This receptor chain uses TRBV19 and TRBJ1-1, with TRBD1 perhaps the D gene, on 6 matching bases. This clonotype was sampled from a woman between 25 and 40 years old with Graves disease. Donor details come from another sample of the same person, matched by shared clones. This specimen was peripheral blood mononuclear cells (PBMCs), taken at new diagnosis, from a patient treated with antithyroid drugs. The bases read TGTGCCAGTAGTGCCCTCGGGGGGGCTAAGACGAGGGGCACTGAAGCTTTCTTT. Its coded protein is CASSALGGAKTRGTEAFF.